This passage covers 25 T cell receptor beta chains from one sample sequenced in a study of cytomegalovirus exposure and HLA in healthy donors. With 60 Vbeta and 13 Jbeta primers, the PCR was carried out. Clones were read by immunoSEQ multiplex PCR, and TCRdb kept only the in-frame ones, dropping some. In total, the table holds 100,000 to 150,000 clones. The sequencing sample was made of PBMCs. The receptors were gathered from a man under 40 in good health and CMV-seronegative.

The chain is built from TRBV25-1 and TRBJ2-1, with 7 bases fitting TRBD2. The germline CDR1 and CDR2 sequences are MGHDK and SYGVNS. The CDR3 loop spans 15 amino acids. Trimming took 0 bases from V and 2 from J; bases not matched to a gene: 1. CDR3 loop: CASSEYAGAYNEQFF. The CDR3 nucleotides read TGTGCCAGCAGTGAATATGCGGGAGCCTACAATGAGCAGTTCTTC. The variable domain in full, with the rest retrieved from reference TRBV25-1 and TRBJ2-1, is EADIYQTPRYLVIGTGKKITLECSQTMGHDKMYWYQQDPGMELHLIHYSYGVNSTEKGDLSSESTVSRIRTEHFPLTLESARPSHTSQYLCASSEYAGAYNEQFFGPGTRLTVL.

This chain links TRBV27 with TRBJ1-2, with 8 bases that match TRBD1. CDR1 is MNHEY, CDR2 SMNVEV, per germline (reference sequence). The V gene end was trimmed by 5 bases and the J gene end by 8 bases; junction bases not matched to a gene: 7. This CDR3 spans 13 amino acids. CDR3: CASSPTTGEGYTF. The CDR3 nucleotides are TGTGCCAGCAGTCCGACGACAGGGGAAGGCTACACCTTC.

The chain links TRBV6-6 to TRBJ1-1; tentative D call: TRBD1 (5 bases). V was pared by 0 bases and J by 4 bases, with 9 bases between. Per the germline V gene, CDR1 is MNHNY and CDR2 is SVGAGI (reference sequence). The CDR3 length is 14 residues. The CDR3: CASSYSGHPTEAFF. Written as DNA, the CDR3 is TGTGCCAGCAGTTACTCCGGACACCCCACTGAAGCTTTCTTT.

The chain carries TRBV19 and TRBJ2-4; 12 nucleotides agree with TRBD2. With 5 bases clipped from V and 6 bases from J, the junction kept 2 bases outside the gene matches. Germline V gives CDR1 LNHDA, CDR2 SQIVND (reference sequence). The CDR3 totals 14 residues. The CDR3 bases are TGTGCCAGTAGTGAGACTAGCGGGAGAAACATTCAGTACTTC. Residues: CASSETSGRNIQYF.

V and J are TRBV27 and TRBJ1-1; TRBD1 matches 9 bases. The V segment lost 0 bases and the J segment 5 bases; nucleotides outside the gene matches: 4. The CDR3 has 15 amino acids. CDR1 is MNHEY, CDR2 SMNVEV, per germline (reference sequence). This CDR3 reads CASSLSGTGTTEAFF. The CDR3 DNA reads as TGTGCCAGCAGTTTATCGGGGACAGGGACGACTGAAGCTTTCTTT.

The CDR3 region has the DNA TGTGCCAGCTCAATTGCGGCGGGAGGGTACGAGCAGTACTTC. It encodes CASSIAAGGYEQYF. The rearrangement joins TRBV6-6 to TRBJ2-7; 9 nucleotides agree with TRBD2. The germline gives CDR1 MNHNY, CDR2 SVGAGI (reference sequence). The CDR3 is 14 residues long. J lost 4 bases, V lost 8 bases, and 9 bases had no gene match.

The J gene is TRBJ2-5, the V gene TRBV5-1; 9 nucleotides match TRBD2. V was pared by 3 bases and J by 2 bases, with 11 bases of the junction left unmatched. Germline V gives CDR1 SGHRS, CDR2 YFSETQ. The CDR3 runs to 17 residues. CDR3 DNA sequence: TGCGCCAGCAGCTGGAGAAAACTAGCGGGCTCGCAAGAGACCCAGTACTTC. Translated: CASSWRKLAGSQETQYF.

The chain recombines TRBV6-4 with TRBJ2-1; TRBD2 matches 12 bases. The V segment lost 5 bases and the J segment 8 bases; nucleotides outside the gene matches: 7. Germline assignment: CDR1 MRHNA and CDR2 SNTAGT. The CDR3 is 15 amino acids. The CDR3 sequence: CASSPRLAGVDEQFF. In DNA form, the CDR3 reads TGTGCCAGCAGTCCACGACTAGCGGGAGTCGATGAGCAGTTCTTC.

The J gene is TRBJ2-7, the V gene TRBV10-2; the D gene is possibly TRBD2 (6 bases). Germline V gives CDR1 WSHSY, CDR2 SAAADI. The CDR3 contains 14 residues. V lost 8 bases, J lost 0 bases, and 14 bases lay in between. This chain's CDR3 is CASRGGMNSYEQYF. The DNA for the CDR3 is TGCGCCAGCCGAGGCGGGATGAACTCCTACGAGCAGTACTTC.

J is TRBJ2-7 and V is TRBV4-3; 8 bases agree with TRBD1. Germline V gene lookup returns CDR1 LGHNA and CDR2 YSLEER. This CDR3 has 15 amino acids. V dropped 0 bases and J dropped 4; count of bases not matched to a gene: 5. CDR3 in amino acids: CASSQDHRGSYEQYF. CDR3 DNA sequence: TGCGCCAGCAGCCAAGATCACAGGGGGTCTTACGAGCAGTACTTC.

Points on this clone: At one end the junction does not follow the germline gene, possibly because of a read error. V and J are TRBV30 and TRBJ1-2; TRBD1 matches 7 bases. There are 12 residues in the CDR3. Per germline, CDR1 GTSNPN and CDR2 SVGIG (reference sequence). The CDR3 sequence: CAWSYRDSPSGF. The CDR3 coding sequence is TGTGCCTGGAGTTACCGGGACAGCCCCTCAGGTTTC.

The chain links TRBV15 to TRBJ2-1, with TRBD2 identical over 8 bases. This CDR3 contains 16 residues. CDR1 and CDR2 (germline): LNHNV, YYDKDF (reference sequence). Trimming at V came to 5 bases and at J to 4 bases, leaving 10 bases not matched to a gene. The CDR3 is CATSSHQRESYNEQFF. Here the CDR3 DNA reads TGTGCCACCAGCTCCCACCAGCGGGAGAGTTACAATGAGCAGTTCTTC.

This sequence joins TRBV28 and TRBJ2-2; TRBD2 agrees at 12 bases. J was trimmed by 6 bases and V by 5 bases; bases with no gene match: 10. Germline loops: CDR1 MDHEN, CDR2 SYDVKM. CDR3 length: 17 residues. The CDR3 is CASSPPGLAGRAGELFF. CDR3 nucleotides: TGTGCCAGCAGTCCTCCAGGACTAGCGGGAAGGGCCGGGGAGCTGTTTTTT.

The chain has TRBV27 and TRBJ2-1; TRBD1 might be the D (6 bases). Germline CDR1 is MNHEY and CDR2 is SMNVEV (reference sequence). The CDR3 length is 12 residues. With 5 bases removed from V and 7 bases from J, the gap between germline ends came to 9 bases. CDR3 sequence: CASSTRGNEQFF. Written as DNA, the CDR3 is TGTGCCAGCAGTACCAGGGGAAATGAGCAGTTCTTC.

V usage is TRBV30 and J usage is TRBJ2-7, with 8 bases that match TRBD2. CDR1 and CDR2 (germline): GTSNPN, SVGIG (reference sequence). The CDR3 contains 14 residues. V trimming: 0 bases; J trimming: 4 bases; junction bases outside the gene matches: 5. The CDR3 DNA reads TGTGCCTGGAGTGTGGCGGGAGGACTATACGAGCAGTACTTC. It is translated as CAWSVAGGLYEQYF.

The chain has TRBV28 and TRBJ1-1; 7 bases are shared with TRBD1. The CDR3 covers 16 residues. V lost 5 bases, J lost 11 bases, and 20 bases stayed unmatched. CDR1 and CDR2 (germline): MDHEN, SYDVKM. This CDR3 reads CASSQTTGRSLTGAFF. In DNA form, the CDR3 reads TGTGCCAGCAGTCAGACGACAGGGCGGTCTTTAACGGGGGCTTTCTTT.

The chain uses TRBV28 and TRBJ2-1; D may be TRBD1 (5 bases). With 6 bases removed from V and 3 bases from J, the gap between germline ends came to 12 bases. This CDR3 contains 14 residues. The germline V gene encodes CDR1 MDHEN and CDR2 SYDVKM. The CDR3 protein is CASRPGLDYNEQFF. The CDR3 region has the DNA TGTGCCAGCAGACCAGGGTTAGACTACAATGAGCAGTTCTTC.

With respect to this clone: This same CDR3 is encoded by further DNA sequences in the sample. DNA of the CDR3: TGTGCCAGCAGCCGGGGGGGGTCTCGGACTGAAGCTTTCTTT. Protein sequence: CASSRGGSRTEAFF. The chain is built from TRBV7-2 and TRBJ1-1, with D perhaps TRBD1 (5 bases). The CDR3 sequence is 14 residues long. The ends were cut back, 5 bases at V and 5 bases at J, with 15 bases in the middle. Germline V lookup: CDR1 SGHTA, CDR2 FQGNSA.

The genes are TRBV18 and TRBJ2-7; 9 nucleotides align to TRBD1. Germline CDR1 and CDR2: KGHSH and LQKENI. With 5 bases clipped from V and 3 bases from J, the junction kept 5 bases outside the gene matches. This CDR3 comprises 14 residues. CDR3 residues: CASSSGQGVYEQYF. DNA of the CDR3: TGTGCCAGCTCATCGGGACAGGGAGTCTACGAGCAGTACTTC.

The chain has TRBV4-3 and TRBJ2-5; TRBD2 matches 9 bases. Looked up from germline, CDR1 is LGHNA and CDR2 is YSLEER. With 0 bases clipped from V and 4 bases from J, the junction kept 9 bases outside the gene matches. The CDR3 is made up of 17 amino acids. CDR3 DNA: TGCGCCAGCAGCCAAGATAGGGCGGGAGGGCCGGGAGAGACCCAGTACTTC. It yields the protein CASSQDRAGGPGETQYF.

This chain links TRBV2 with TRBJ2-1; 8 nucleotides line up with TRBD1. Germline CDR1 reads SNHLY; CDR2 reads FYNNEI. V lost 0 bases, J lost 8 bases, and 9 bases stayed unmatched. The CDR3 totals 16 residues. This CDR3 reads CASSEAGVRGLHEQFF. The CDR3 DNA follows: TGTGCCAGCAGTGAAGCGGGGGTCAGGGGGCTGCATGAGCAGTTCTTC.

The chain carries TRBV5-4 and TRBJ2-1, with TRBD2 matching 14 bases. V shed 0 bases, J shed 12 bases, and the junction held 8 bases outside the gene matches. CDR3 size: 16 residues. The germline CDR1 and CDR2 sequences are SGHNT and YYREEE (reference sequence). CDR3 DNA sequence: TGTGCCAGCAGCTTGGCGGCGACTAGCGGGAGGGGGGGGCAGTTCTTC. Protein: CASSLAATSGRGGQFF. Drawing the rest from reference TRBV5-4 and TRBJ2-1, the complete variable domain is ETGVTQSPTHLIKTRGQQVTLRCSSQSGHNTVSWYQQALGQGPQFIFQYYREEENGRGNFPPRFSGLQFPNYSSELNVNALELDDSALYLCASSLAATSGRGGQFFGPGTRLTVL.

The chain carries TRBV4-2 and TRBJ1-1; 11 nucleotides agree with TRBD1. The CDR3 covers 18 residues. Germline CDR1 LGHNA, CDR2 YNFKEQ. V was pared by 3 bases and J by 0 bases, with 9 bases of the junction left unmatched. This CDR3 reads CASSQAGTGGFMNTEAFF. The CDR3, as DNA: TGTGCCAGCAGCCAGGCCGGGACAGGGGGATTCATGAACACTGAAGCTTTCTTT.

CDR3 sequence reads: CASSLSWEGVGELFF. The CDR3 DNA reads TGTGCCAGCAGTTTATCGTGGGAAGGGGTAGGGGAGCTGTTTTTT. The chain has TRBV27 and TRBJ2-2; D possibly corresponds to TRBD1 (5 bases). The V gene's germline CDR1 is MNHEY and CDR2 SMNVEV (reference sequence). This CDR3 comprises 15 residues. With 0 bases removed from V and 8 bases from J, the gap between germline ends came to 13 bases.

The chain links TRBV30 to TRBJ2-5; 11 nucleotides match TRBD2. Germline lookup yields CDR1 GTSNPN and CDR2 SVGIG (reference sequence). The CDR3 sequence is 17 residues long. V dropped 0 bases and J dropped 1; count of bases not matched to a gene: 7. The CDR3 DNA follows: TGTGCCTGGAGTGTACTAGCGGGAGTTTTCCGCCAAGAGACCCAGTACTTC. The encoded protein is CAWSVLAGVFRQETQYF.